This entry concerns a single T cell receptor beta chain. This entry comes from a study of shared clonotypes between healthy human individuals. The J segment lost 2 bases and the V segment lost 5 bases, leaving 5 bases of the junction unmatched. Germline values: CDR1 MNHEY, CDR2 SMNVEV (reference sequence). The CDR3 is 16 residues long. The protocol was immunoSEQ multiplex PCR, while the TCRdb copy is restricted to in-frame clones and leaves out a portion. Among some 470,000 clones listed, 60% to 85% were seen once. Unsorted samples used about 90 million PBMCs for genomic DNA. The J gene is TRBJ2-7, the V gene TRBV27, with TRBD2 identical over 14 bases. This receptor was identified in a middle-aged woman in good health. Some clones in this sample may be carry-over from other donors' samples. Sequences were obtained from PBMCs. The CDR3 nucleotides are TGTGCCAGCAGTCGGGGACTAGCGGGAGTCCCCTACGAGCAGTACTTC. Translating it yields CASSRGLAGVPYEQYF.